The clone carrying this TCR beta chain was seen more than once but under ten times. This specimen belongs to a study of response to subunit inactivated influenza vaccine. TCRdb fed the RT-PCR reads into MiXCR, producing one record per CDR3 protein. The sample includes roughly 500,000 distinct CDR3 sequences, 20% to 25% of them seen just once. The sample also formed part of further work on T cells expressing NK-cell markers. That source adds: UMIs were included in TCR beta cDNA generated by 5'RACE template switching. Only alpha-beta TCR T cells were sorted in several experiments, using an anti-gamma-delta TCR antibody.

This TCR derives from a man aged 45-65 years who received an inactivated influenza vaccine. Sequenced material: CD4+ T cells sorted from PBMCs, taken 12 days after vaccination.

The CDR3 DNA sequence: TGCGCCAGCAGCCCACAGGGGAGAATTGAAGCTTTCTTT. Translated, it gives CASSPQGRIEAFF. The J gene is TRBJ1-1, the V gene TRBV5-1; 7 nucleotides agree with TRBD1. This CDR3 region has 13 residues. J lost 7 bases, V lost 4 bases, and 7 bases had no gene match. The germline CDR1 and CDR2 sequences are SGHRS and YFSETQ.